The text below deals with one T cell receptor (beta chain). Its ends do not fully match the called genes, so a read error is possible. The data stem from a study of blood T cell repertoires in COVID-19. Looking at the study overall: Samples of COVID-19 (acute and convalescent) were obtained from the United States, Italy and Spain.

Participants were aged about 18 to 89 years from around 25 US areas. Categorization into cohorts depended on clinical history that participants reported. Donors in Cohort 3 counted as recovered after two negative PCRs, clearance, or symptom resolution. The CDR3 is 13 residues long. The table came from immunoSEQ multiplex PCR; TCRdb's copy has only in-frame clones and leaves some out. The sample shows about 250,000 clones, over 75% of them seen only once. The source of this sequence is a man aged 18 to 30 who had recovered from COVID-19. The sequencing input was PBMCs or T cells enriched from blood (not recorded which). The genes are TRBV12-3 or TRBV12-4 and TRBJ1-2; 7 bases map to TRBD1. The CDR3 nucleotides are TGTGCCAGCAGCTTAGACAGGGTAGGCGGCTACACCTTC. It translates to CASSLDRVGGYTF.